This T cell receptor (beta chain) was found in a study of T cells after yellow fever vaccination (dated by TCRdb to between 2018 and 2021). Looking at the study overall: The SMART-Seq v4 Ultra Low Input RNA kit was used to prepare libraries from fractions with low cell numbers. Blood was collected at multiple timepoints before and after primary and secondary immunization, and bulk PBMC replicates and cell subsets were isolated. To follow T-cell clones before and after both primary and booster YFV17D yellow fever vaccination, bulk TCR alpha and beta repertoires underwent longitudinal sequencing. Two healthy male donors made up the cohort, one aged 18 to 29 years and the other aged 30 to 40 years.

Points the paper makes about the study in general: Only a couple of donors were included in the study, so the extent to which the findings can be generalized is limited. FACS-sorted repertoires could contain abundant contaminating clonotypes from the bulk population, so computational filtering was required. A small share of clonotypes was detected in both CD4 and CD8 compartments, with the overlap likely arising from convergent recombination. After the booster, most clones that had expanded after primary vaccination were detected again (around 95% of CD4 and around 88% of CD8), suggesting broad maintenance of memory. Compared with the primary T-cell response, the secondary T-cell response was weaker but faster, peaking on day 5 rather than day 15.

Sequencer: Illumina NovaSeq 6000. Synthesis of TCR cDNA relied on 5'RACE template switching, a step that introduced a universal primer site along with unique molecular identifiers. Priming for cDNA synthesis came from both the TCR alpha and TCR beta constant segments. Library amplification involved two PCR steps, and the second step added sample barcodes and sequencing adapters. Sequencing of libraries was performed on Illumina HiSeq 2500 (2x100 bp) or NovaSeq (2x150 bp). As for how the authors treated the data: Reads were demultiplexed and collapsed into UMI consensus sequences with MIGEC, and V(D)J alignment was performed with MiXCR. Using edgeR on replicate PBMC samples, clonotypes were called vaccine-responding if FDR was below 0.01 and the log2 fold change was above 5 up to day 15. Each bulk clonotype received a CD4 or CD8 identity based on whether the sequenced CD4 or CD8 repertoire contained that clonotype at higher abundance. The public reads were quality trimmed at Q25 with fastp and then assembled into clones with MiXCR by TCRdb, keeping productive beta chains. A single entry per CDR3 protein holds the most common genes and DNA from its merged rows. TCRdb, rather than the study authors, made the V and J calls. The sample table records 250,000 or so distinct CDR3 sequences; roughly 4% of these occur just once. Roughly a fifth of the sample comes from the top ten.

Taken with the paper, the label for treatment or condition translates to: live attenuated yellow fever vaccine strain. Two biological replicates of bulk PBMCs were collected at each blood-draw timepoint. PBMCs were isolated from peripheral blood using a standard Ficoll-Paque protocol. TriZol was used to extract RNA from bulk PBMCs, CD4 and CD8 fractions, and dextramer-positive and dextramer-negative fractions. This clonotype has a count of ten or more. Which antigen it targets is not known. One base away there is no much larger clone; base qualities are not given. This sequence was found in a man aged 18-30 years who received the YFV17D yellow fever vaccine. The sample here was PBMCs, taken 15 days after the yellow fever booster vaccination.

The DNA sequence is TGTGCCAGCAGCTTAAGTAAGGGAATGAACACTGAAGCTTTCTTT. Its protein product is CASSLSKGMNTEAFF. The chain is assembled from TRBV7-3 and TRBJ1-1, with no reliable assignment of the D segment. From the cysteine up to the phenylalanine, the CDR3 has a length of 15 residues. The read is trimmed to its CDR3 DNA, 45 bases read in frame from base 1. Trimming removed 1 base from V and 0 bases from J, leaving 9 bases between the germline ends. From the germline V gene, CDR1 is SGHTA and CDR2 is FQGTGA.